In this sample, the clone carrying this T cell receptor (beta chain) turned up many times. The library was prepared for alpha chains; this beta chain is a stray read, so its frequency means little. Time point given: sample taken at primary tumor resection. Unsorted samples of tumor, nontumor lung or frozen PBMC had their whole RNA sequenced. CDR1 MNHGY and CDR2 SAAAGT come from the germline V gene. V lost 3 bases to trimming and J lost 6 bases, with 15 bases between them. CDR3 size: 14 residues. TCRdb passed the 5' RACE reads through MiXCR, listing each CDR3 protein once. Among under 10,000 distinct CDR3 sequences listed, around 4.6% were seen once. These data originate in a study of spatial heterogeneity in lung cancer. Study-level information: Detected beta-chain sequences consistently exceeded alpha-chain sequences.

The receptor's source is a male donor with early-stage non-small cell lung cancer. V gene TRBV6-8 combines with J gene TRBJ2-7; D is possibly TRBD2 (5 bases). The sequenced sample was PBMCs, obtained at surgery. The CDR3 spells CASSYRLRMGEQYV. As DNA, the CDR3 is TGTGCCAGCAGTTATCGACTACGTATGGGCGAGCAGTACGTC.